These 31 T cell receptor beta chains share one sample of origin, sequenced in a study of T cell repertoires in cytomegalovirus infection. TCRdb re-called the reads with MiXCR, one entry per CDR3 protein. The data show under 350,000 distinct CDR3 sequences, over 7.5% seen once. The specimen was PBMCs. These receptors all stem from a human donor in good health (CMV status not recorded). Some clones in this sample may be carry-over from other donors' samples.

This rearrangement joins TRBV9 to TRBJ1-1; 10 nucleotides line up with TRBD1. Germline trimming cut 0 bases from V and 8 bases from J; bases unmatched to any gene: 13. The germline gives CDR1 SGDLS, CDR2 YYNGEE. The CDR3 has 17 amino acids. CDR3 sequence (DNA): TGTGCCAGCAGCGTAGGAATTGGAGGACAGGGGGTGTTGGAAGCTTTCTTT. It codes for CASSVGIGGQGVLEAFF.

The V gene is TRBV27, the J gene TRBJ1-2, with TRBD1 as a possible D gene (6 bases). This CDR3 spans 13 amino acids. Trimming left V 6 bases short and J 5 bases short, with 13 bases between. Germline V gives CDR1 MNHEY, CDR2 SMNVEV (reference sequence). CDR3 in amino acids: CASRTGRGYGYTF. The CDR3 DNA reads as TGTGCCAGCAGGACCGGCAGGGGTTATGGCTACACCTTC.

This clonotype was seen repeatedly, ten times or more. The rearrangement joins TRBV4-3 to TRBJ2-5, with D unresolved. CDR1 is LGHNA and CDR2 is YSLEER in the germline V gene. The CDR3 spans 16 residues. V was pared by 0 bases and J by 5 bases, with 16 bases between. The CDR3 coding sequence is TGCGCCAGCAGCCAAGATCTGGGCAGCCTTAGGGAGACCCAGTACTTC. It specifies CASSQDLGSLRETQYF.

This clonotype has more than one count but fewer than ten. This rearrangement joins TRBV7-9 to TRBJ1-1; maybe TRBD1 (6 bases). Germline CDR1 is SEHNR and CDR2 is FQNEAQ (reference sequence). The ends were cut back, 2 bases at V and 1 base at J, with 11 bases in the middle. The CDR3 is 15 amino acids. CDR3 sequence: CASSLFGQSNTEAFF. The CDR3 DNA follows: TGTGCCAGCAGCTTATTTGGACAGTCGAACACTGAAGCTTTCTTT. The full variable domain, its missing parts supplied by reference TRBV7-9 and TRBJ1-1, is DTGVSQNPRHKITKRGQNVTFRCDPISEHNRLYWYRQTLGQGPEFLTYFQNEAQLEKSRLLSDRFSAERPKGSFSTLEIQRTEQGDSAMYLCASSLFGQSNTEAFFGQGTRLTVV.

CDR3 DNA: TGTGCCAGCAGTGCCGGGACAGGGATGCGTTATTTT. Residues: CASSAGTGMRYF. V gene TRBV12-3 or TRBV12-4 combines with J gene TRBJ2-3, with 9 bases fitting TRBD1. V was clipped by 5 bases and J by 15 bases; unmatched bases: 9. This CDR3 has 12 residues.

This sequence joins TRBV29-1 and TRBJ2-2, with a tentative D call TRBD2 (5 bases). The CDR3 runs to 14 residues. Germline CDR1 is SQVTM and CDR2 is ANQGSEA. V was cut by 4 bases and J by 5 bases, with 14 bases left in between. The CDR3 loop reads CSVASPTVTGELFF. Written as DNA, the CDR3 is TGCAGCGTTGCTAGCCCGACGGTAACCGGGGAGCTGTTTTTT.

In this sample, this clonotype turned up many times. V usage is TRBV7-2 and J usage is TRBJ2-7; TRBD2 matches 9 bases. The CDR3 extends over 15 amino acids. V shed 5 bases, J shed 2 bases, and the junction held 7 bases outside the gene matches. CDR1 and CDR2 from the germline V gene are SGHTA and FQGNSA. CDR3 in DNA: TGTGCCAGCAGCACTAGCGGGTCTTTACCCTACGAGCAGTACTTC. Translation gives CASSTSGSLPYEQYF. Combining the CDR3 with reference TRBV7-2 and TRBJ2-7 gives the whole variable domain GAGVSQSPSNKVTEKGKDVELRCDPISGHTALYWYRQSLGQGLEFLIYFQGNSAPDKSGLPSDRFSAERTGGSVSTLTIQRTQQEDSAVYLCASSTSGSLPYEQYFGPGTRLTVT.

The CDR3 DNA reads as TGTGCCAGCAGCCTCACAGGGGAAGGCCAGCCCCAGCATTTT. Protein sequence: CASSLTGEGQPQHF. The V gene is TRBV28, the J gene TRBJ1-5; 7 bases map to TRBD1. Per germline, CDR1 MDHEN and CDR2 SYDVKM. The CDR3 sequence is 14 residues long. Germline trimming cut 6 bases from V and 7 bases from J; bases unmatched to any gene: 9.

This clonotype was seen at least ten times. The chain employs TRBV7-9 and TRBJ2-5, with D uncertain. The germline CDR1 and CDR2 sequences are SEHNR and FQNEAQ (reference sequence). This CDR3 contains 15 residues. V lost 1 base, J lost 5 bases, and 14 bases lay in between. The CDR3 spells CASSLVDSGVETQYF. As DNA, the CDR3 is TGTGCCAGCAGCTTAGTGGATTCCGGAGTCGAGACCCAGTACTTC. The entire variable domain, with the rest obtained from reference TRBV7-9 and TRBJ2-5, is as follows: DTGVSQNPRHKITKRGQNVTFRCDPISEHNRLYWYRQTLGQGPEFLTYFQNEAQLEKSRLLSDRFSAERPKGSFSTLEIQRTEQGDSAMYLCASSLVDSGVETQYFGPGTRLLVL.

This rearrangement joins TRBV28 to TRBJ1-1; 7 bases are a match to TRBD1. Losses at the gene ends were 5 bases for V and 5 bases for J; bases not matched to a gene: 8. This CDR3 has 14 residues. CDR1 and CDR2 (germline): MDHEN, SYDVKM. As DNA, the CDR3 is TGTGCCAGCAGTCACACAGGGGACCGGACTGAAGCTTTCTTT. It encodes CASSHTGDRTEAFF. The full variable domain, in which reference TRBV28 and TRBJ1-1 provide the parts outside the CDR3, is DVKVTQSSRYLVKRTGEKVFLECVQDMDHENMFWYRQDPGLGLRLIYFSYDVKMKEKGDIPEGYSVSREKKERFSLILESASTNQTSMYLCASSHTGDRTEAFFGQGTRLTVV.

By share of the sample, this clonotype is medium-sized. The genes are TRBV7-2 and TRBJ2-7; D is possibly TRBD2 (6 bases). CDR3 size: 14 residues. Germline V CDR1 and CDR2: SGHTA, FQGNSA. V dropped 1 base and J dropped 0 bases, with 7 bases sitting between them. CDR3 residues: CASSLGGISYEQYF. The CDR3 DNA reads TGTGCCAGCAGCTTAGGCGGGATCTCCTACGAGCAGTACTTC. The entire variable domain, with the rest obtained from reference TRBV7-2 and TRBJ2-7, is as follows: GAGVSQSPSNKVTEKGKDVELRCDPISGHTALYWYRQSLGQGLEFLIYFQGNSAPDKSGLPSDRFSAERTGGSVSTLTIQRTQQEDSAVYLCASSLGGISYEQYFGPGTRLTVT.

This clonotype was recorded many times. The genes are TRBV28 and TRBJ1-2, with a tentative D call TRBD1 (5 bases). Germline CDR1 MDHEN, CDR2 SYDVKM. The CDR3 has 15 amino acids. The V end was cut by 2 bases, the J end by 2 bases, with 12 bases between. The CDR3 bases are TGTGCCAGCAGTTTACCGGGACGGCAGAACTATGGCTACACCTTC. Translating gives CASSLPGRQNYGYTF.

The CDR3 region has the DNA TGTGCCAGCAGCCAAGACCCTACAACTAGCGGGGGGGCGAGAGAGACCCAGTACTTC. Translated, it gives CASSQDPTTSGGARETQYF. This chain joins TRBV4-2 and TRBJ2-5, with 13 bases lining up with TRBD2. The germline V gene encodes CDR1 LGHNA and CDR2 YNFKEQ. The ends lost 0 bases at V and 4 bases at J; junction bases unmatched: 11. The CDR3 has 19 residues.

This clonotype was detected many times. The chain joins TRBV7-8 to TRBJ2-7, with 8 bases identical to TRBD1. J was trimmed by 2 bases and V by 8 bases; bases with no gene match: 2. Germline CDR1 SGHVS, CDR2 FQNEAQ. This CDR3 has 12 amino acids. The CDR3 DNA reads TGTGCCAGCGGACAGGGCACCTACGAGCAGTACTTC. This gives the protein CASGQGTYEQYF.

There are a few counts of this clonotype. The V and J genes are TRBV28 and TRBJ2-3; 9 bases map to TRBD1. Unmatched junction bases numbered 11, after V lost 6 bases and J lost 4 bases. The CDR3 contains 16 residues. Germline-derived CDR1 and CDR2 are MDHEN and SYDVKM. CDR3 amino acids: CASSLGQGSFPDTQYF. The CDR3 region has the DNA TGTGCCAGCAGCCTCGGACAGGGGTCCTTTCCAGATACGCAGTATTTT.

This chain links TRBV5-1 with TRBJ2-7, with D maybe TRBD2 (5 bases). The CDR3 totals 14 residues. The V end was cut by 0 bases, the J end by 1 base, with 8 bases between. CDR1 SGHRS and CDR2 YFSETQ come from the germline V gene. CDR3 sequence: CASSLGVASYEQYF. In DNA form, the CDR3 reads TGCGCCAGCAGCTTGGGGGTAGCGTCCTACGAGCAGTACTTC.

This clonotype was recorded a few times. The rearrangement uses TRBV6-1 and TRBJ2-5; a weak D match, TRBD1 (6 bases). The CDR3 consists of 14 residues. The V end was cut by 5 bases, the J end by 4 bases, with 14 bases between. CDR1 MNHNS and CDR2 SASEGT come from the germline V gene. CDR3 residues: CASSRGQQIETQYF. CDR3 nucleotide sequence: TGTGCCAGCAGTCGCGGACAGCAGATAGAGACCCAGTACTTC.

This sequence joins TRBV12-3 or TRBV12-4 and TRBJ2-1, with TRBD2 matching over 8 bases. The CDR3 has 15 amino acids. After removal of 5 bases from V and 8 bases from J, the junction contained 11 bases not matched to a gene. CDR3 loop: CASSAVAGNSDEQFF. CDR3 in DNA: TGTGCCAGCAGTGCCGTAGCGGGAAATTCCGATGAGCAGTTCTTC.

This sequence joins TRBV20-1 and TRBJ2-2; the match to TRBD2 covers 10 bases. J lost 7 bases, V lost 2 bases, and 4 bases had no gene match. This CDR3 comprises 14 residues. From germline, CDR1 is DFQATT and CDR2 SNEGSKA (reference sequence). CDR3 DNA sequence: TGCAGTGCTAGAAGCGGGAGGGGCGTCGGGGAGCTGTTTTTT. Translated: CSARSGRGVGELFF.

This clonotype was counted many times. This chain's CDR3 is CASSSALPNEQFF. The CDR3 DNA is TGTGCCAGCAGTTCGGCCCTCCCCAATGAGCAGTTCTTC. This sequence joins TRBV12-3 or TRBV12-4 and TRBJ2-1, with D unresolved. V was pared by 4 bases and J by 6 bases, with 10 bases between. The CDR3 covers 13 residues.

This clonotype was seen more than once but under ten times. This CDR3 is CATRQGNQPQHF. CDR3 bases: TGTGCCACCCGACAGGGCAATCAGCCCCAGCATTTT. The rearrangement uses TRBV6-2 or TRBV6-3 and TRBJ1-5; D is perhaps TRBD1 (6 bases). Germline V gene lookup returns CDR1 MNHEY and CDR2 SVGEGT. V lost 10 bases and J 2 bases, leaving 9 bases between the germline ends. The CDR3 loop spans 12 amino acids.

The chain recombines TRBV6-2 or TRBV6-3 with TRBJ2-7, with D perhaps given as TRBD1 or TRBD2 (5 bases each). Looked up from germline, CDR1 is MNHEY and CDR2 is SVGEGT. Trimming took off 6 bases at V and 2 bases at J, with 17 bases between the two ends. This CDR3 spans 15 amino acids. The CDR3 DNA is TGTGCCAGCAGCTTATCCCGGGGCAGAGCCTACGAGCAGTACTTC. As protein: CASSLSRGRAYEQYF.

V gene TRBV7-8 combines with J gene TRBJ2-7; TRBD1 agrees at 10 bases. The germline V gene has CDR1 SGHVS and CDR2 FQNEAQ. V lost 5 bases to trimming and J lost 4 bases; unmatched junction nucleotides: 11. The CDR3 consists of 16 residues. DNA of the CDR3: TGTGCCAGCAGCCCGAGGGGGGACAGGGGCAGATACGAGCAGTACTTC. Translation gives CASSPRGDRGRYEQYF. The full variable domain, in which reference TRBV7-8 and TRBJ2-7 provide the parts outside the CDR3, is GAGVSQSPRYKVAKRGQDVALRCDPISGHVSLFWYQQALGQGPEFLTYFQNEAQLDKSGLPSDRFFAERPEGSVSTLKIQRTQQEDSAVYLCASSPRGDRGRYEQYFGPGTRLTVT.

This clonotype was found many times. CDR3 sequence: CASTGYPDTQYF. The CDR3 DNA follows: TGTGCCAGCACCGGATATCCAGATACGCAGTATTTT. The chain couples TRBV7-2 to TRBJ2-3; D remains unclear. The CDR3 contains 12 residues. Germline CDR1 is SGHTA and CDR2 is FQGNSA. Trimming took 7 bases from V and 4 from J, leaving 9 bases between them.

The chain has TRBV6-2 or TRBV6-3 and TRBJ2-1; 11 nucleotides agree with TRBD2. Trimming at V came to 0 bases and at J to 9 bases, leaving 13 bases not matched to a gene. Germline CDR1 is MNHEY and CDR2 is SVGEGT. The CDR3 length is 18 residues. The CDR3 here is CASSYSLGRLGLAAEQFF. The CDR3 nucleotides are TGTGCCAGCAGTTACTCGTTGGGACGGCTGGGACTAGCGGCTGAGCAGTTCTTC.

This clonotype occurred a few times. The rearrangement joins TRBV20-1 to TRBJ1-5; the match to TRBD1 covers 7 bases. V was clipped by 0 bases and J by 4 bases; unmatched bases: 12. The CDR3 loop spans 17 amino acids. Germline V gene data show CDR1 as DFQATT and CDR2 as SNEGSKA (reference sequence). The CDR3 protein is CSARDPRQGQPNQPQHF. The CDR3 DNA is TGCAGTGCTAGAGATCCTCGACAGGGCCAACCTAATCAGCCCCAGCATTTT.

In its sample, this clonotype was seen a few times. The chain links TRBV20-1 to TRBJ2-7; D not certain. V dropped 3 bases and J dropped 6 bases, with 15 bases sitting between them. Germline V lookup: CDR1 DFQATT, CDR2 SNEGSKA (reference sequence). This CDR3 contains 13 residues. CDR3 DNA: TGCAGTGCTAGTACTCGGGTAATGGGCGAGCAGTACTTC. Translated: CSASTRVMGEQYF.

This clonotype turned up a few times. The chain is built from TRBV29-1 and TRBJ2-7, with a weak D call TRBD1 (6 bases). The ends were cut back, 1 base at V and 4 bases at J, with 11 bases in the middle. Germline V gene sequence: CDR1 SQVTM, CDR2 ANQGSEA. The CDR3 totals 13 residues. DNA of the CDR3: TGCAGCGTTGAAGGGCAGGGGAAATACGAGCAGTACTTC. Translation: CSVEGQGKYEQYF.

This clonotype was observed a few times. The CDR3 coding sequence is TGTGCCAGCAGTGTTACAGGGTTAGGGAACACCGGGGAGCTGTTTTTT. Translation: CASSVTGLGNTGELFF. The chain uses TRBV28 and TRBJ2-2, with D perhaps matching TRBD1 (6 bases). V was pared by 5 bases and J by 1 base, with 14 bases between. This CDR3 is built from 16 residues. The germline gives CDR1 MDHEN, CDR2 SYDVKM.

This sequence joins TRBV4-3 and TRBJ2-7; D may correspond to TRBD1 or TRBD2 (5 bases each). The CDR3 covers 14 residues. Germline V gene sequence: CDR1 LGHNA, CDR2 YSLEER. Trimming removed 0 bases at V and 0 bases at J, with 6 bases between. The CDR3 DNA follows: TGCGCCAGCAGCCAAGACGGGGCCTCCTACGAGCAGTACTTC. Encoded protein: CASSQDGASYEQYF.

The chain employs TRBV7-9 and TRBJ2-1, with no clear D. The CDR3 has 12 amino acids. Trimming took off 5 bases at V and 8 bases at J, with 10 bases between the two ends. CDR1 is SEHNR and CDR2 is FQNEAQ in the germline V gene (reference sequence). This CDR3 is CASSLIEYEQFF. For the CDR3, the DNA is TGTGCCAGCAGCCTTATAGAGTATGAGCAGTTCTTC. Looking up the rest from reference TRBV7-9 and TRBJ2-1 gives the full variable domain: DTGVSQNPRHKITKRGQNVTFRCDPISEHNRLYWYRQTLGQGPEFLTYFQNEAQLEKSRLLSDRFSAERPKGSFSTLEIQRTEQGDSAMYLCASSLIEYEQFFGPGTRLTVL.